The rows below give T cell receptor beta chains drawn from one sample of a study of response to subunit inactivated influenza vaccine. TCRdb reprocessed the RT-PCR reads via MiXCR and lists one record per CDR3 protein. This repertoire shows approximately 680,000 distinct CDR3 sequences, approximately 14% found once; its top ten account for more than 9%. The sample here was PBMCs from blood, taken approximately 13 days after vaccination. The receptor source for this set is a man in his forties or fifties who received an inactivated influenza vaccine. The conserved cysteine and the conserved F or W are not part of the CDR3 here. Each record gives: J gene, D gene, V gene, CDR3 protein. The D gene is left open where the match is weak.

>TRBJ1-1|.|TRBV19
ASSQRDQDTEAF
>TRBJ2-7|.|TRBV10-3
AISERADLGIEQY
>TRBJ2-5|.|TRBV7-8
ASSWDTSRRTQY
>TRBJ2-1|TRBD2|TRBV20-1
SAYSGGEGEQF
>TRBJ2-3|.|TRBV9
ASSVGAHSTDTQY
>TRBJ2-3|.|TRBV7-9
ASSSLLEDTQY
>TRBJ2-2|TRBD2|TRBV24-1
ATSDWTSGRAGELF
>TRBJ2-7|TRBD1|TRBV12-3/TRBV12-4
ASSPSTGGLTYEQY
>TRBJ2-7|TRBD2|TRBV20-1
SAPVGTSLKEQY
>TRBJ2-1|TRBD2|TRBV29-1
SVEGLAGGGGEQF
>TRBJ2-1|.|TRBV7-9
ASSLAMDEQF
>TRBJ2-1|TRBD2|TRBV29-1
SVKGLAGSSYNEQF
>TRBJ1-6|.|TRBV6-1
ASSEAGTSNSPLH
>TRBJ2-3|TRBD2|TRBV6-1
ASRGLAGKSSTDTQY
>TRBJ2-5|.|TRBV7-8
ASTQARGQKETQY
>TRBJ2-2|.|TRBV11-2
ASSLGRTVTGELF
>TRBJ2-5|.|TRBV7-2
ASSFPQWTQY
>TRBJ2-7|TRBD2|TRBV13
ASSTRLAGSYEQY
>TRBJ2-1|.|TRBV5-1
ASSFPGTPQF
>TRBJ1-1|TRBD1|TRBV5-5
ASSPTGYEAF
>TRBJ2-1|.|TRBV12-3/TRBV12-4
ASSLSTNNEQF
>TRBJ2-5|.|TRBV30
AWSVGGQETQY
>TRBJ1-5|TRBD1|TRBV6-2/TRBV6-3
ASSIASGQGHQPQH
>TRBJ2-5|TRBD2|TRBV29-1
SFGSGRRETQY
>TRBJ2-7|.|TRBV12-3/TRBV12-4
ASSLLAGMGEQY
>TRBJ1-6|.|TRBV12-3/TRBV12-4
ASSSLLNSPLH
>TRBJ2-7|.|TRBV7-9
ASSFEVGGEQY
>TRBJ2-3|TRBD2|TRBV10-3
AISASIAGTTDTQY
>TRBJ2-7|.|TRBV6-5
ASRRAYEQY
>TRBJ2-2|TRBD2|TRBV20-1
SARYGLADGELF
>TRBJ2-1|TRBD2|TRBV5-1
PSSLGLAGTNEQF
>TRBJ2-1|.|TRBV4-1
ASSPSLLARRKAYNEQF
>TRBJ1-1|.|TRBV12-3/TRBV12-4
ASSPRISEAF
>TRBJ2-7|TRBD1|TRBV5-1
ASSLDPYWDRAPYEQY
>TRBJ2-5|TRBD2|TRBV5-1
ASSQIGLVQETQY
>TRBJ1-1|TRBD1|TRBV5-1
ASSWTGSDNTEAF
>TRBJ2-1|.|TRBV12-3/TRBV12-4
ASTRERLSSYNEQF
>TRBJ2-1|.|TRBV7-2
ASSLVGLGLHSF
>TRBJ2-7|.|TRBV20-1
SATNKIGTLQN
>TRBJ2-1|.|TRBV18
ASSPVRDEQF
>TRBJ2-2|.|TRBV7-2
ASSLNRAGELF
>TRBJ1-2|.|TRBV2
ASKKGEGGYT